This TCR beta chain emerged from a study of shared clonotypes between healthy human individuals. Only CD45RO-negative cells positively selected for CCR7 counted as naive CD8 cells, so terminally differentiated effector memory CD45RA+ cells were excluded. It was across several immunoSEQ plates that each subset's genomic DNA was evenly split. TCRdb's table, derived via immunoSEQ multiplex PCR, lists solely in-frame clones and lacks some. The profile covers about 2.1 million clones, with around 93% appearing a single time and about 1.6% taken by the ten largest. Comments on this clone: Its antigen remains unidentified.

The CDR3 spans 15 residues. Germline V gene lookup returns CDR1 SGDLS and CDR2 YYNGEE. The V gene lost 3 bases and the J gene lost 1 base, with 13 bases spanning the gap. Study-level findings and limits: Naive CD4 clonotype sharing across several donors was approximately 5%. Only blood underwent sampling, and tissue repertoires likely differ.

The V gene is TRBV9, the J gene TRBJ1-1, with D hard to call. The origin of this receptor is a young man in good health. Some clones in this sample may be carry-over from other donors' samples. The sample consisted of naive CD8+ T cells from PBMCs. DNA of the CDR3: TGTGCCAGCAGCGCGAGTGGACGGGCGAACACTGAAGCTTTCTTT. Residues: CASSASGRANTEAFF.